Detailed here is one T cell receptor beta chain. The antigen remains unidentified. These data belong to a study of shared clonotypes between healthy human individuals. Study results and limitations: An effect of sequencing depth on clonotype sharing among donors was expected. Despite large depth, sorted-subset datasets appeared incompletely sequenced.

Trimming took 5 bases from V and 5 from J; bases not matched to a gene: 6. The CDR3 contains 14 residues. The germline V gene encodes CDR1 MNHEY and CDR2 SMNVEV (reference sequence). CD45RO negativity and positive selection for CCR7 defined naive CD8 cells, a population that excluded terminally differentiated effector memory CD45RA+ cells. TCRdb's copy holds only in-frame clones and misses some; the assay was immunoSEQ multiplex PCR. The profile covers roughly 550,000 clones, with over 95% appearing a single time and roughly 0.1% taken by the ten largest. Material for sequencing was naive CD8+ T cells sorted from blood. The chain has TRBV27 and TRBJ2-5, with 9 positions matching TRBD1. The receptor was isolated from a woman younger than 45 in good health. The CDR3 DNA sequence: TGTGCCAGCAGTCAGGGACAGGGTCCCGAGACCCAGTACTTC. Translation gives CASSQGQGPETQYF.